This TCR beta chain was documented in a study of blood T cell repertoires in COVID-19. Study-wide context: Some COVID-19 samples were acute and others convalescent; all came from the United States, Italy and Spain. Sample material is recorded as cDNA or gDNA derived from T cells, B-cell-depleted T cells, or PBMCs.

Trimming removed 0 bases at V and 3 bases at J, with 14 bases between. In germline, CDR1 is LGHNA, CDR2 YNFKEQ. The CDR3 covers 16 residues. Authors' processing steps: Estimates of nucleated cell counts were drawn from the amplification of reference gene primers. Clones were sequenced by immunoSEQ multiplex PCR, and TCRdb holds only the in-frame ones, with some missing. V, J and clone size reflect that table, while D and trimming were determined from the DNA. The table includes 220,000 or so clones, around 84% detected once. The sequenced sample consisted of peripheral blood. The source of this sequence is a man aged 30 to 39 with active or convalescent COVID-19. This sequence joins TRBV4-2 and TRBJ1-2, with D perhaps matching TRBD1 (6 bases). CDR3: CASSQDGGQGDYGYTF. CDR3 DNA: TGTGCCAGCAGCCAAGATGGGGGCCAGGGTGACTATGGCTACACCTTC.